What follows are 3 T cell receptor beta chains derived from one specimen sequenced in a study of T cells in Graves' hyperthyroidism and ophthalmopathy. Using RNA transcripts as the source, TCR beta CDR3 regions were amplified. Researchers ran a first-round RT-PCR on the TCR CDR3 using the HTBI primer set. TCRdb independently ran MiXCR on the multiplex PCR reads; one entry per CDR3 protein. The sample carries 640,000 or so distinct CDR3 sequences, approximately 14% recorded once. Material: blood. These receptor sequences come from a woman between 18 and 29 years old with Graves' ophthalmopathy.

The chain has TRBV7-9 and TRBJ2-2; 8 nucleotides align to TRBD1. Trimming removed 5 bases from V and 3 bases from J; junction bases left unmatched: 2. CDR1 is SEHNR and CDR2 is FQNEAQ in the germline V gene (reference sequence). The CDR3 runs 14 residues. CDR3 DNA sequence: TGTGCCAGCAGCCCCAGGGGGCACACCGGGGAGCTGTTTTTT. It specifies CASSPRGHTGELFF.

This clonotype has at least ten counts. V usage is TRBV7-9 and J usage is TRBJ2-3; 13 bases line up with TRBD2. V lost 5 bases and J lost 5; bases outside the gene matches: 4. The CDR3 covers 15 residues. Looked up from germline, CDR1 is SEHNR and CDR2 is FQNEAQ (reference sequence). CDR3 amino acids: CASSPGTSGIDTQYF. CDR3 nucleotides: TGTGCCAGCAGCCCCGGGACTAGCGGGATAGATACGCAGTATTTT. Complete variable domain (other parts from reference TRBV7-9 and TRBJ2-3): DTGVSQNPRHKITKRGQNVTFRCDPISEHNRLYWYRQTLGQGPEFLTYFQNEAQLEKSRLLSDRFSAERPKGSFSTLEIQRTEQGDSAMYLCASSPGTSGIDTQYFGPGTRLTVL.

This clonotype was counted many times. The gene calls are TRBV2 and TRBJ2-5; TRBD1 might be the D (6 bases). CDR3 length: 14 residues. V lost 6 bases, J lost 2 bases, and 13 bases lay in between. CDR1 is SNHLY, CDR2 FYNNEI, per germline. The CDR3 sequence: CASSRDISQETQYF. The DNA of the CDR3 is TGTGCCAGCAGCCGGGACATCAGTCAAGAGACCCAGTACTTC.